The 24 T cell receptor beta chains in this list originate from one sample, sequenced in a study of blood T cell repertoires in COVID-19. Profiling relied on immunoSEQ multiplex PCR, and the TCRdb table lists in-frame clones only, not all of them. The sample carries more than 9,500 clones, roughly 91% recorded once. Sequencing was done on a sample of peripheral blood. The receptors here all came from an older woman with active COVID-19.

The rearrangement uses TRBV30 and TRBJ1-6; TRBD1 matches at 9 bases. The CDR3 is 17 amino acids. The V gene end was trimmed by 1 base and the J gene end by 6 bases; junction bases not matched to a gene: 10. Germline loops: CDR1 GTSNPN, CDR2 SVGIG (reference sequence). DNA for the CDR3: TGTGCCTGGAGTGCTACCCGTACAGGGGGCGGTAATTCACCCCTCCACTTT. Its protein is CAWSATRTGGGNSPLHF. The whole variable domain, remainder taken from reference TRBV30 and TRBJ1-6, is SQTIHQWPATLVQPVGSPLSLECTVEGTSNPNLYWYRQAAGRGLQLLFYSVGIGQISSEVPQNLSASRPQDRQFILSSKKLLLSDSGFYLCAWSATRTGGGNSPLHFGNGTRLTVT.

This clone was seen just once. The V gene is TRBV21-1, the J gene TRBJ2-7; TRBD2 is taken as the D call from the table, unchecked against the DNA. TRBV21-1 constitutes a pseudogene. This CDR3 has 10 amino acids. The CDR3 nucleotides read TGTGCCAGCAGTAACTGCGAGCAGTACTTC. This gives the protein CASSNCEQYF.

This chain uses TRBV6-4 with TRBJ2-1; 8 nucleotides agree with TRBD1. The length of the CDR3 is 15 residues. Per germline, CDR1 MRHNA and CDR2 SNTAGT. Trimming cost V 3 bases and J 6 bases; bases outside gene matches: 7. The CDR3 DNA sequence: TGTGCCAGCAGTGAACAGGGGGGCTCCGTCAATGAGCAGTTCTTC. It yields the protein CASSEQGGSVNEQFF.

The chain carries TRBV5-5 and TRBJ2-3; 9 bases are a match to TRBD2. CDR1 SGHKS and CDR2 YYEKEE come from the germline V gene (reference sequence). V was clipped by 0 bases and J by 5 bases; unmatched bases: 4. CDR3 length: 15 residues. CDR3 DNA sequence: TGTGCCAGCAGCTTGGAGGGACTAGCAATAGATACGCAGTATTTT. This translates into CASSLEGLAIDTQYF.

This chain uses TRBV12-3 or TRBV12-4 with TRBJ1-2; TRBD1 agrees at 7 bases. The V and J ends lost 5 bases and 7 bases, in that order; junction bases with no gene match: 4. CDR3 length equals 12 residues. The CDR3 DNA is TGTGCCAGCAGTGCCGGGACAGTTGGCTACACCTTC. Encoded protein: CASSAGTVGYTF.

The rearrangement joins TRBV6-5 to TRBJ1-1; 8 bases match TRBD1. J was trimmed by 2 bases and V by 8 bases; bases with no gene match: 4. Germline values: CDR1 MNHEY, CDR2 SVGAGI. The CDR3 is 13 amino acids. For the CDR3, the DNA is TGTGCCAGCTTCAGGGGGCGAAACACTGAAGCTTTCTTT. The encoded protein is CASFRGRNTEAFF.

The chain joins TRBV4-1 to TRBJ1-5; D perhaps matches TRBD1 (5 bases). V lost 8 bases and J lost 0, with 14 bases in between. Germline V gene lookup returns CDR1 MGHRA and CDR2 YSYEKL. The length of the CDR3 is 15 residues. As DNA, the CDR3 is TGCGCCAGCGGCGGGACGGTACTTAGCAATCAGCCCCAGCATTTT. Translation: CASGGTVLSNQPQHF.

The gene calls are TRBV7-3 and TRBJ1-5; 7 nucleotides line up with TRBD1. Germline CDR1 and CDR2: SGHTA and FQGTGA. The CDR3 is 16 residues long. Germline trimming cut 5 bases from V and 5 bases from J; bases unmatched to any gene: 12. The CDR3 sequence: CASSLSDRTRHQPQHF. CDR3 coding DNA: TGTGCCAGCAGCCTCTCGGACAGGACGAGACATCAGCCCCAGCATTTT.

The chain is built from TRBV24-1 and TRBJ1-4, with a weak D call TRBD1 (5 bases). CDR1 and CDR2 from the germline V gene are KGHDR and SFDVKD. The CDR3 contains 13 residues. Deletions cut 7 bases from V and 3 bases from J, with 8 bases between. The CDR3 is CATRRGPNEKLFF. The CDR3 DNA reads as TGTGCCACCAGAAGGGGCCCTAATGAAAAACTGTTTTTT.

The V gene is TRBV19, the J gene TRBJ2-7; 10 positions match TRBD2. J gave up 0 bases and V 6 bases, and 5 bases lay outside the gene matches. Germline V gives CDR1 LNHDA, CDR2 SQIVND (reference sequence). The CDR3 is made up of 15 amino acids. The DNA of the CDR3 is TGTGCCAGTAGGACAAGGACTAGCGGCTCCTACGAGCAGTACTTC. As protein: CASRTRTSGSYEQYF. Full variable domain (missing parts from reference TRBV19 and TRBJ2-7): DGGITQSPKYLFRKEGQNVTLSCEQNLNHDAMYWYRQDPGQGLRLIYYSQIVNDFQKGDIAEGYSVSREKKESFPLTVTSAQKNPTAFYLCASRTRTSGSYEQYFGPGTRLTVT.

V and J are TRBV2 and TRBJ1-6; 8 bases are shared with TRBD1. The junction had 11 bases not matched to a gene; V was cut back by 6 bases and J by 10 bases. CDR1 is SNHLY, CDR2 FYNNEI, per germline. The length of the CDR3 is 15 residues. Here the CDR3 DNA reads TGTGCCAGCAGCGGTTCAGGGGGCGCAGGGTCACCCCTCCACTTT. Its protein product is CASSGSGGAGSPLHF.

The chain couples TRBV5-1 to TRBJ2-7, with 9 positions matching TRBD1. CDR1 SGHRS and CDR2 YFSETQ come from the germline V gene. The CDR3 loop spans 18 amino acids. The V and J ends lost 0 bases and 3 bases, in that order; junction bases with no gene match: 13. CDR3 nucleotide sequence: TGCGCCAGCAGCTTGGCGGTAGGTTTGGGACAGGGCCTCTACGAGCAGTACTTC. Translating gives CASSLAVGLGQGLYEQYF.

V and J are TRBV29-1 and TRBJ2-7, with TRBD1 identical over 9 bases. This CDR3 is 12 amino acids long. CDR1 SQVTM and CDR2 ANQGSEA come from the germline V gene. V shed 6 bases and J 4 bases; nucleotides not matched to a gene: 4. The CDR3 sequence is CSVKGTGYEQYF. As DNA, the CDR3 is TGCAGCGTGAAGGGGACAGGGTACGAGCAGTACTTC.

The rearrangement joins TRBV29-1 to TRBJ2-3; 10 bases fit TRBD2. V lost 5 bases and J lost 0; bases outside the gene matches: 8. This CDR3 contains 16 residues. The germline V gene encodes CDR1 SQVTM and CDR2 ANQGSEA. The CDR3 loop reads CSVRRTSGASTDTQYF. As DNA, the CDR3 is TGCAGCGTTAGGCGGACTAGCGGTGCTAGCACAGATACGCAGTATTTT.

V and J are TRBV3-1 (or the pseudogene TRBV3-2) and TRBJ1-3, with D possibly TRBD1 on 5 matching bases. The germline V gene encodes CDR1 LGHDT and CDR2 YNNKEL (reference sequence). Between the trimmed V and J ends, which lost 0 bases and 4 bases, there was a span of 13 bases. The CDR3 totals 16 residues. Here the CDR3 DNA reads TGTGCCAGCAGCCAAGAGATGCGGGGGTTGGGAAACACCATATATTTT. Translation gives CASSQEMRGLGNTIYF.

The V and J genes are TRBV5-1 and TRBJ1-1; 8 positions agree with TRBD1. The CDR3 spans 15 residues. Trimming took 1 base from V and 4 from J; bases not matched to a gene: 6. CDR1 is SGHRS and CDR2 is YFSETQ in the germline V gene. The CDR3 DNA is TGCGCCAGCAGCTTGACAGGGGGGTCGCGCACTGAAGCTTTCTTT. This sequence encodes CASSLTGGSRTEAFF.

The CDR3 DNA is TGCGCCAGCAGCTTCGAGGGGGTGGCTAATGAAAAACTGTTTTTT. It yields the protein CASSFEGVANEKLFF. This chain joins TRBV5-1 and TRBJ1-4, with D tentatively TRBD1 (6 bases). V was clipped by 2 bases and J by 3 bases, with 11 bases between them. Germline loops: CDR1 SGHRS, CDR2 YFSETQ. The CDR3 has 15 amino acids.

This sequence joins TRBV2 and TRBJ2-5; 9 positions match TRBD1. This CDR3 has 15 residues. V shed 0 bases, J shed 5 bases, and the junction held 4 bases outside the gene matches. CDR1 is SNHLY, CDR2 FYNNEI, per germline. The CDR3 loop reads CASSEAGDRDETQYF. The CDR3 coding sequence is TGTGCCAGCAGTGAAGCAGGGGACAGGGACGAGACCCAGTACTTC.

The gene calls are TRBV11-2 and TRBJ2-5; no clear D gene. This CDR3 comprises 11 residues. V shed 5 bases and J shed 7 bases, with 8 bases lying between them. Germline loops: CDR1 SGHAT, CDR2 FQNNGV. The CDR3 loop reads CASSRLRTQYF. The CDR3 DNA reads as TGTGCCAGCAGCCGTCTTCGGACCCAGTACTTC.

As DNA, the CDR3 is TGTGCCACCAGGGGACACGGCTACGAGCAGTACTTC. Protein sequence: CATRGHGYEQYF. The rearrangement uses TRBV6-5 and TRBJ2-7; tentative D call: TRBD1 (6 bases). The CDR3 runs 12 residues. From germline, CDR1 is MNHEY and CDR2 SVGAGI. V lost 10 bases and J 3 bases, leaving 13 bases between the germline ends.

The chain employs TRBV14 and TRBJ2-2; possible D gene TRBD1, 5 bases. CDR1 is SGHDN, CDR2 FVKESK, per germline. The V end lost 1 base, the J end lost 8 bases, and 20 bases lay between the germline ends. CDR3 length: 17 amino acids. Here the CDR3 DNA reads TGTGCCAGCAGCCAAGTCAGAGGACAAACTTGGTGGGGGGAGCTGTTTTTT. Protein product: CASSQVRGQTWWGELFF.

J is TRBJ1-6 and V is TRBV5-1; D might be TRBD1 (5 bases). Looked up from germline, CDR1 is SGHRS and CDR2 is YFSETQ. The CDR3 extends over 15 amino acids. Trimming took 1 base from V and 7 from J, leaving 12 bases between them. The CDR3 here is CASSLQSQGNSPLHF. The DNA for the CDR3 is TGCGCCAGCAGCTTGCAGTCGCAGGGAAATTCACCCCTCCACTTT.

The chain links TRBV7-8 to TRBJ2-6, with D maybe TRBD2 (5 bases). This CDR3 has 20 amino acids. Germline CDR1 and CDR2: SGHVS and FQNEAQ. V was trimmed by 0 bases and J by 0 bases, leaving 18 bases between them. The CDR3 DNA reads TGTGCCAGCAGCTTAGCGAGCGCGACTAATATAGGCTCTGGGGCCAACGTCCTGACTTTC. Protein product: CASSLASATNIGSGANVLTF.

The CDR3 protein is CASSQASASEQYV. The CDR3 DNA is TGTGCCAGCAGCCAAGCCAGTGCTTCCGAGCAGTACGTC. The V gene is TRBV3-1 (or the pseudogene TRBV3-2), the J gene TRBJ2-7; D unclear. The germline V and J ends were trimmed by 1 base and 6 bases, with 10 bases remaining between them. This CDR3 is built from 13 residues. Germline assignment: CDR1 LGHDT and CDR2 YNNKEL (reference sequence).